Below, 31 T cell receptor beta chains from the same sample are listed, as sequenced in a study of T cell repertoires in cytomegalovirus infection (dated by TCRdb to the late 2010s). Sequencing used an Illumina HiSeq 1500. TCRdb reprocessing: public reads trimmed at Q25 with fastp, clones called with MiXCR, in-frame beta chains kept. Here each entry gathers all rows of one CDR3 protein and keeps the most common genes and DNA. The sample contains 250,000 to 350,000 distinct CDR3 sequences, over 20% of them found a single time. The ten largest clones represent approximately 15% of the sample. Sequenced sample: PBMCs. All receptors come from a human donor in good health (CMV status not recorded). Some clones in this sample may be carry-over from other donors' samples.

The chain joins TRBV4-3 to TRBJ1-2; perhaps TRBD1 as D (5 bases). This CDR3 is built from 14 residues. CDR1 and CDR2 (germline): LGHNA, YSLEER. Trimming pared 4 bases from V and 4 bases from J, leaving 13 bases between. The chain's CDR3 is CASSPGRGLYGYTF. CDR3 coding DNA: TGCGCCAGCAGCCCGGGACGTGGCCTCTATGGCTACACCTTC.

This clonotype was seen at least ten times. This sequence joins TRBV4-3 and TRBJ1-1; D not resolved. Germline loops: CDR1 LGHNA, CDR2 YSLEER. Trimming removed 4 bases at V and 3 bases at J, with 9 bases between. This CDR3 spans 13 amino acids. The CDR3 DNA reads TGCGCCAGCAGCCCACGGGGTTACACTGAAGCTTTCTTT. Its translation is CASSPRGYTEAFF.

This clonotype was found many times. This chain joins TRBV28 and TRBJ2-7; D gene uncertain. The CDR3 extends over 13 amino acids. Between the trimmed V and J ends, which lost 1 base and 0 bases, there was a span of 4 bases. CDR1 and CDR2 (germline): MDHEN, SYDVKM. The CDR3 region has the DNA TGTGCCAGCAGTTTATCGCTCTCCTACGAGCAGTACTTC. Translation gives CASSLSLSYEQYF.

CDR3 region: CASNSPGRNYGYTF. The CDR3 DNA is TGTGCCAGCAATTCCCCCGGCAGGAACTATGGCTACACCTTC. J is TRBJ1-2 and V is TRBV28, with no clear D. Trimming shortened V by 7 bases and J by 2 bases, and 14 bases separated the two germline ends. This CDR3 has 14 amino acids. The V gene's germline CDR1 is MDHEN and CDR2 SYDVKM.

A few counts support this clonotype. V usage is TRBV5-1 and J usage is TRBJ2-4; D may be TRBD1 or TRBD2 (7 bases each). The germline CDR1 and CDR2 sequences are SGHRS and YFSETQ. The CDR3 sequence is 16 residues long. V lost 4 bases and J lost 7, with 21 bases in between. CDR3 loop: CASSRGGQNFGNIQYF. The DNA for the CDR3 is TGCGCCAGCAGCAGGGGGGGACAGAACTTTGGGAACATTCAGTACTTC.

This clonotype has a handful of counts. The chain links TRBV6-6 to TRBJ2-7; 11 bases line up with TRBD1. CDR1 is MNHNY, CDR2 SVGAGI, per germline (reference sequence). V trimming: 7 bases; J trimming: 1 base; junction bases outside the gene matches: 12. The CDR3 contains 17 residues. This CDR3 is CASKIRRGQGASYEQYF. The CDR3 DNA reads as TGTGCCAGCAAAATCAGGAGAGGACAGGGGGCTTCCTACGAGCAGTACTTC.

In nucleotides, the CDR3 is TGTGCCAGCACTGCGGGGGGGCCGGGCACAGATACGCAGTATTTT. The encoded protein is CASTAGGPGTDTQYF. The J gene is TRBJ2-3, the V gene TRBV7-3, with TRBD2 matching over 9 bases. Unmatched junction bases numbered 6, after V lost 7 bases and J lost 1 base. The V gene's germline CDR1 is SGHTA and CDR2 FQGTGA. The CDR3 has 15 residues.

This clonotype was picked up many times. The V call is TRBV7-9, the J call TRBJ1-5; D is ambiguous. The germline V gene encodes CDR1 SEHNR and CDR2 FQNEAQ (reference sequence). The CDR3 is 14 residues long. Trimming removed 5 bases from V and 5 bases from J, with 13 bases in between. In DNA form, the CDR3 reads TGTGCCAGCAGCCCCGCAAAGATGGATCAGCCCCAGCATTTT. This sequence encodes CASSPAKMDQPQHF.

This chain uses TRBV28 with TRBJ2-7; 7 bases align to TRBD2. The CDR3 extends over 16 amino acids. Trimming cost V 4 bases and J 2 bases; bases outside gene matches: 11. Germline-derived CDR1 and CDR2 are MDHEN and SYDVKM. The DNA for the CDR3 is TGTGCCAGCAGTTCCCCGGGGAGCGGGAAGGCCTACGAGCAGTACTTC. Its protein product is CASSSPGSGKAYEQYF.

In regard to this clonotype: Given a much more abundant clone one base away, this may be a read error. The chain is built from TRBV7-6 and TRBJ2-3, with a weak D call TRBD1 (5 bases). The germline CDR1 and CDR2 sequences are SGHVS and FNYEAQ. The CDR3 length is 14 residues. CDR3: CASSPRPGTGTQYF. DNA for the CDR3: TGTGCCAGCAGCCCCCGCCCTGGCACAGGTACGCAGTATTTT.

This clonotype was seen at least ten times. The chain is built from TRBV7-8 and TRBJ1-4, with TRBD1 as a possible D gene (5 bases). The CDR3 has 14 amino acids. CDR1 SGHVS and CDR2 FQNEAQ come from the germline V gene. The germline V and J ends were trimmed by 5 bases and 7 bases, with 14 bases remaining between them. The CDR3 DNA follows: TGTGCCAGCAGCCCGAGGTGGGGGAGTGAAAAACTGTTTTTT. It translates to CASSPRWGSEKLFF.

This clonotype has a handful of counts. V and J are TRBV12-3 or TRBV12-4 and TRBJ1-2; possible D gene TRBD1, 5 bases. V was trimmed by 2 bases and J by 0 bases, leaving 16 bases between them. The length of the CDR3 is 17 residues. CDR3 coding DNA: TGTGCCAGCAGTTTACAGCACCCCTACAGGACTAACTATGGCTACACCTTC. This encodes CASSLQHPYRTNYGYTF.

Comments on this clonotype: An end of the junction differs from the germline gene, which may be a read error. The chain has TRBV5-4 and TRBJ2-5, with 12 bases identical to TRBD2. The CDR3 length is 16 residues. The germline V gene has CDR1 SGHNT and CDR2 YYREEE (reference sequence). The CDR3 is CASSNGLAGRQETQYF. The CDR3 DNA is TGTGCCAGCAGCAACGGACTAGCGGGACGGCAAGAGACCCAGTACTTT.

This clonotype was found a few times. This chain links TRBV15 with TRBJ1-3; D uncertain. Germline-derived CDR1 and CDR2 are LNHNV and YYDKDF (reference sequence). CDR3 length: 12 residues. The germline V and J ends were trimmed by 0 bases and 3 bases, with 0 bases remaining between them. The CDR3 coding sequence is TGTGCCACCAGCAGAGATGGAAACACCATATATTTT. Protein product: CATSRDGNTIYF.

This clonotype was counted many times. For the CDR3, the DNA is TGTGCCAGCAGGCAGACTAGCGGCCACTACGAGCAGTACTTC. It codes for CASRQTSGHYEQYF. The genes are TRBV7-2 and TRBJ2-7; 9 nucleotides line up with TRBD2. V was pared by 6 bases and J by 3 bases, with 6 bases of the junction left unmatched. Germline values: CDR1 SGHTA, CDR2 FQGNSA. The length of the CDR3 is 14 residues.

The rearrangement joins TRBV6-1 to TRBJ2-3; no clear D gene. Trimming cost V 1 base and J 4 bases, with 18 bases left between them. In germline, CDR1 is MNHNS, CDR2 SASEGT. CDR3 length: 17 amino acids. CDR3 coding DNA: TGTGCCAGCAGTGAAGTGGCGGCCGTTCGTTGGGCAGATACGCAGTATTTT. As protein: CASSEVAAVRWADTQYF.

The chain is built from TRBV3-1 and TRBJ2-5; D might be TRBD2 (6 bases). Germline loops: CDR1 LGHDT, CDR2 YNNKEL (reference sequence). The V end lost 6 bases, the J end lost 5 bases, and 10 bases lay between the germline ends. The CDR3 loop spans 12 amino acids. The CDR3 spells CASSPSDETQYF. Here the CDR3 DNA reads TGTGCCAGCAGTCCTAGCGACGAGACCCAGTACTTC.

This chain uses TRBV6-1 with TRBJ2-7; D possibly uses TRBD1 or TRBD2 (6 bases each). This CDR3 region has 15 residues. The germline V gene encodes CDR1 MNHNS and CDR2 SASEGT. Trimming cost V 7 bases and J 3 bases, with 19 bases left between them. The CDR3 DNA sequence: TGTGCCAGCACATCCCGGGGGCGCGGGATCTACGAGCAGTACTTC. It encodes CASTSRGRGIYEQYF.

In regard to this clonotype: This may be a read error, as it is one base from a much larger clone. The CDR3 region has the DNA TGTGCCAGCAGCCGGACTAGCGGGAGTGGAGACATTCAGTACTTC. Protein sequence: CASSRTSGSGDIQYF. This chain connects TRBV7-2 to TRBJ2-4; 13 bases agree with TRBD2. J was trimmed by 8 bases and V by 5 bases; bases with no gene match: 6. The CDR3 is 15 amino acids. Germline values: CDR1 SGHTA, CDR2 FQGNSA. The whole variable domain, filled in from reference TRBV7-2 and TRBJ2-4, reads GAGVSQSPSNKVTEKGKDVELRCDPISGHTALYWYRQSLGQGLEFLIYFQGNSAPDKSGLPSDRFSAERTGGSVSTLTIQRTQQEDSAVYLCASSRTSGSGDIQYFGAGTRLSVL.

This clonotype was recorded many times. The chain employs TRBV20-1 and TRBJ2-7; the match to TRBD2 covers 13 bases. CDR1 and CDR2 from the germline V gene are DFQATT and SNEGSKA (reference sequence). This CDR3 has 16 residues. With V trimmed by 5 bases and J by 4 bases, 11 bases remained unmatched. CDR3 sequence (DNA): TGCAGTGCTCAGGATTTACTAGCGGGAGGGCTATACGAGCAGTACTTC. This sequence encodes CSAQDLLAGGLYEQYF.

The V and J genes are TRBV6-2 or TRBV6-3 and TRBJ2-1, with a possible D match to TRBD2 (6 bases). Trimming took off 0 bases at V and 4 bases at J, with 19 bases between the two ends. Germline V gives CDR1 MNHEY, CDR2 SVGEGT. The CDR3 is 18 amino acids. The CDR3 nucleotides read TGTGCCAGCAGTTACTCTTCCCGGGCCTTGGGGGGATACAATGAGCAGTTCTTC. It yields the protein CASSYSSRALGGYNEQFF.

J is TRBJ2-7 and V is TRBV4-2, with D perhaps given as TRBD1 or TRBD2 (5 bases each). The V gene lost 0 bases and the J gene lost 7 bases, with 10 bases spanning the gap. This CDR3 is built from 13 residues. The germline V gene encodes CDR1 LGHNA and CDR2 YNFKEQ. The CDR3 sequence is CASSQDSGREQYF. In DNA, the CDR3 is TGTGCCAGCAGCCAAGATTCGGGGCGGGAGCAGTACTTC.

The rearrangement uses TRBV29-1 and TRBJ2-5; a possible D gene is TRBD2 (5 bases). Germline V gives CDR1 SQVTM, CDR2 ANQGSEA. The CDR3 has 14 amino acids. Trimming cost V 8 bases and J 5 bases, with 21 bases left between them. The CDR3 is CSTLPQASWETQYF. The CDR3 bases are TGCAGCACGCTACCCCAGGCTAGCTGGGAGACCCAGTACTTC.

This clonotype came up a few times. The gene calls are TRBV29-1 and TRBJ2-1, with a tentative D call TRBD2 (6 bases). In germline, CDR1 is SQVTM, CDR2 ANQGSEA. V lost 0 bases, J lost 13 bases, and 16 bases lay in between. The CDR3 has 13 residues. In DNA form, the CDR3 reads TGCAGCGTTGAAGAAACCGCTGGAGGGGTACAGTTCTTC. This sequence encodes CSVEETAGGVQFF.

The rearrangement uses TRBV28 and TRBJ1-2, with 7 bases identical to TRBD1. The CDR3 length is 13 residues. Germline assignment: CDR1 MDHEN and CDR2 SYDVKM. V was clipped by 5 bases and J by 3 bases; unmatched bases: 3. CDR3 loop: CASSTGTDYGYTF. In nucleotides, the CDR3 is TGTGCCAGCAGTACCGGGACAGACTATGGCTACACCTTC.

The gene calls are TRBV28 and TRBJ2-3, with TRBD2 matching over 8 bases. Germline assignment: CDR1 MDHEN and CDR2 SYDVKM. With 10 bases clipped from V and 4 bases from J, the junction kept 19 bases outside the gene matches. This CDR3 has 17 amino acids. This CDR3 is CATTPGGAAGDADTQYF. The CDR3 nucleotides read TGTGCCACCACTCCCGGGGGGGCAGCGGGAGATGCAGATACGCAGTATTTT.

This sequence joins TRBV19 and TRBJ1-1; no clear D. The ends were cut back, 8 bases at V and 1 base at J, with 20 bases in the middle. The CDR3 has 16 residues. Germline loops: CDR1 LNHDA, CDR2 SQIVND (reference sequence). CDR3 coding DNA: TGTGCCAGTGCCCCAAACCTCAGGTTGGCGAACACTGAAGCTTTCTTT. It specifies CASAPNLRLANTEAFF. The full variable domain, in which reference TRBV19 and TRBJ1-1 provide the parts outside the CDR3, is DGGITQSPKYLFRKEGQNVTLSCEQNLNHDAMYWYRQDPGQGLRLIYYSQIVNDFQKGDIAEGYSVSREKKESFPLTVTSAQKNPTAFYLCASAPNLRLANTEAFFGQGTRLTVV.

This clonotype appeared many times. This rearrangement joins TRBV7-6 to TRBJ1-5; tentative D call: TRBD1 (5 bases). The V gene lost 5 bases and the J gene lost 0 bases, with 14 bases spanning the gap. CDR1 and CDR2 from the germline V gene are SGHVS and FNYEAQ. The CDR3 has 16 amino acids. The DNA of the CDR3 is TGTGCCAGCAGCCTAGGGCAGGGACGTAGCAATCAGCCCCAGCATTTT. Its protein is CASSLGQGRSNQPQHF.

In regard to this clonotype: Given a much more abundant clone one base away, this may be a read error. It is likely a read error, because the conserved phenylalanine at the end of the CDR3 is missing. The chain uses TRBV7-2 and TRBJ1-3, with D unclear. The CDR3 length is 15 residues. Trimming removed 2 bases from V and 4 bases from J, with 12 bases in between. Germline CDR1 reads SGHTA; CDR2 reads FQGNSA. CDR3: CASSLLLRQGNTIYY. The DNA for the CDR3 is TGTGCCAGCAGCTTACTACTGCGGCAGGGAAACACCATATATTAT.

This clonotype has only one observation. The J gene is TRBJ2-5, the V gene TRBV28; D possibly corresponds to TRBD1 (6 bases). Germline CDR1 is MDHEN and CDR2 is SYDVKM. The CDR3 has 12 residues. V gave up 7 bases and J gave up 5 bases, with 11 bases separating them. CDR3 sequence reads: CASKGEWETQYF. The CDR3 DNA reads TGTGCCAGCAAGGGGGAATGGGAGACCCAGTACTTC.

Concerning this clonotype: This may stem from a read error, because a much larger clone lies one nucleotide away. This chain uses TRBV7-2 with TRBJ2-4; 8 positions match TRBD2. Trimming at V came to 5 bases and at J to 9 bases, leaving 12 bases not matched to a gene. CDR3 length: 15 amino acids. Per germline, CDR1 SGHTA and CDR2 FQGNSA. The CDR3 region is CASSTSGTSLRIQYF. The CDR3 coding sequence is TGTGCCAGCAGCACCTCCGGGACTAGTCTGCGCATTCAGTACTTC.